This T cell receptor beta chain was captured by sequencing in a study of cytomegalovirus exposure and HLA in healthy donors. Unrecorded immune exposure was likely among donors, who were nominally healthy when sampled. The CDR3 runs to 15 residues. V dropped 6 bases and J dropped 5; count of bases not matched to a gene: 10. Germline loops: CDR1 KGHSH, CDR2 LQKENI. Researchers ran the PCR with 60 Vbeta and 13 Jbeta primers. TCRdb keeps only in-frame clones here, not all; method: immunoSEQ multiplex PCR. The sample contains 220,000 or so clones, 70% to 80% of which appear only once. This TCR was recovered from a male donor in good health and CMV-seronegative. The sample taken for sequencing was PBMCs. The chain carries TRBV18 and TRBJ2-5; 9 bases match TRBD1. CDR3 amino acids: CASSSLQGARETQYF. CDR3 in DNA: TGTGCCAGCTCCTCGTTACAGGGGGCGCGGGAGACCCAGTACTTC.